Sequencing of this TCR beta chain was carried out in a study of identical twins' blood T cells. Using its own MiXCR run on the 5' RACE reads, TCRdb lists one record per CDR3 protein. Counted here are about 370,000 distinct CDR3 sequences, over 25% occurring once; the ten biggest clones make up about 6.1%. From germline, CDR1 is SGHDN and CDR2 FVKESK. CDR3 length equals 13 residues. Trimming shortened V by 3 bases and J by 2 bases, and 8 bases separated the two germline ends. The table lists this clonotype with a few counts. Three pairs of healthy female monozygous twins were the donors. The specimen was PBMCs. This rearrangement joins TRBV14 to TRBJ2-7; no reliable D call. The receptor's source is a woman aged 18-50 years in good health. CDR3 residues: CASSQGIPYEQYF. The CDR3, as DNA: TGTGCCAGCAGCCAGGGGATACCCTACGAGCAGTACTTC.